What follows describes a single T cell receptor beta chain. This clonotype has a count of ten or more. Its target antigen remains unknown. No much larger clonotype is one base removed from it; base qualities were not supplied. TCRdb shows the sequencer as Illumina HiSeq 2500. Quantitative 5'-RACE with molecular barcodes was used to prepare TCR beta libraries. The published analysis was carried out like this. Disease-linked TCR variants were identified with a new computational method built on a probabilistic model of VDJ rearrangement. The public reads were quality trimmed at Q25 with fastp and then assembled into clones with MiXCR by TCRdb, keeping productive beta chains. CDR3 protein duplicates are merged, each entry listing the most common genes and DNA. The V and J calls were not made by the authors but by TCRdb's processing. This sample lists under 150,000 distinct CDR3 sequences; about a tenth were detected once. The ten largest clonotypes hold more than 3% of the sample.

The sample comes from a study of CD8 T cells in ankylosing spondylitis (dated by TCRdb to 2015 to 2018). Notes on the research overall: The study profiled T cell receptor beta repertoires in healthy donors and ankylosing spondylitis patients to find disease-linked TCR variants. The whole study cohort included 108 healthy donors and 20 to 30 ankylosing spondylitis patients. Samples of peripheral blood were taken, and for ankylosing spondylitis patients, synovial fluid was collected as well. Summary of the overall study and its limitations: A TCR beta motif made up of eight highly homologous amino acid variants appeared to be characteristic of blood from ankylosing spondylitis patients. A CD8+ phenotype was shown by the disease-linked clones, which were found at relatively low frequencies in peripheral blood. The disease-linked clones were reported to be significantly enriched in matched synovial fluid samples from ankylosing spondylitis patients. Some motif variants had previously been reported in the synovial fluid and blood of reactive arthritis patients, which suggests shared mechanisms of disease initiation.

From cysteine to phenylalanine, the CDR3 is 15 amino acids long. The read is trimmed to its CDR3 DNA, 45 bases read in frame from base 1. Sequencing input: blood, either unsorted or a sorted T cell fraction (not recorded which). The receptor chain draws on TRBV21-1 and TRBJ1-3; TRBD1, as called in the table, went unchecked against the DNA. TRBV21-1 constitutes a pseudogene. This clonotype was sampled from a male donor with ankylosing spondylitis or in good health (not recorded which). CDR3 protein: CASSSDRGSGNTIYF. In nucleotides, the sequence is TGTGCCAGCAGCAGCGACAGGGGCTCTGGAAACACCATATATTTT.